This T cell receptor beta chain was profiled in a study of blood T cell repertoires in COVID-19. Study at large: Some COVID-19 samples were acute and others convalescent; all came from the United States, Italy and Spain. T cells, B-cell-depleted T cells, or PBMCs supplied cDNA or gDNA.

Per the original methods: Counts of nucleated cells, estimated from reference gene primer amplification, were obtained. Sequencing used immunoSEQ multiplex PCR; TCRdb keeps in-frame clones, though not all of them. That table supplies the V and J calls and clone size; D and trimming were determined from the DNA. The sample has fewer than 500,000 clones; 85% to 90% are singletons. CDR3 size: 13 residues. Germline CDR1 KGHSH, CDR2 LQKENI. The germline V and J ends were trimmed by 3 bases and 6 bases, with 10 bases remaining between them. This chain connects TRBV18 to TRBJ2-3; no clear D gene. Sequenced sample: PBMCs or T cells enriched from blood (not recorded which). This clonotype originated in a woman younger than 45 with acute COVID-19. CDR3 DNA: TGTGCCAGCTCACCGAATCCCGGTGATACGCAGTATTTT. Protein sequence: CASSPNPGDTQYF.